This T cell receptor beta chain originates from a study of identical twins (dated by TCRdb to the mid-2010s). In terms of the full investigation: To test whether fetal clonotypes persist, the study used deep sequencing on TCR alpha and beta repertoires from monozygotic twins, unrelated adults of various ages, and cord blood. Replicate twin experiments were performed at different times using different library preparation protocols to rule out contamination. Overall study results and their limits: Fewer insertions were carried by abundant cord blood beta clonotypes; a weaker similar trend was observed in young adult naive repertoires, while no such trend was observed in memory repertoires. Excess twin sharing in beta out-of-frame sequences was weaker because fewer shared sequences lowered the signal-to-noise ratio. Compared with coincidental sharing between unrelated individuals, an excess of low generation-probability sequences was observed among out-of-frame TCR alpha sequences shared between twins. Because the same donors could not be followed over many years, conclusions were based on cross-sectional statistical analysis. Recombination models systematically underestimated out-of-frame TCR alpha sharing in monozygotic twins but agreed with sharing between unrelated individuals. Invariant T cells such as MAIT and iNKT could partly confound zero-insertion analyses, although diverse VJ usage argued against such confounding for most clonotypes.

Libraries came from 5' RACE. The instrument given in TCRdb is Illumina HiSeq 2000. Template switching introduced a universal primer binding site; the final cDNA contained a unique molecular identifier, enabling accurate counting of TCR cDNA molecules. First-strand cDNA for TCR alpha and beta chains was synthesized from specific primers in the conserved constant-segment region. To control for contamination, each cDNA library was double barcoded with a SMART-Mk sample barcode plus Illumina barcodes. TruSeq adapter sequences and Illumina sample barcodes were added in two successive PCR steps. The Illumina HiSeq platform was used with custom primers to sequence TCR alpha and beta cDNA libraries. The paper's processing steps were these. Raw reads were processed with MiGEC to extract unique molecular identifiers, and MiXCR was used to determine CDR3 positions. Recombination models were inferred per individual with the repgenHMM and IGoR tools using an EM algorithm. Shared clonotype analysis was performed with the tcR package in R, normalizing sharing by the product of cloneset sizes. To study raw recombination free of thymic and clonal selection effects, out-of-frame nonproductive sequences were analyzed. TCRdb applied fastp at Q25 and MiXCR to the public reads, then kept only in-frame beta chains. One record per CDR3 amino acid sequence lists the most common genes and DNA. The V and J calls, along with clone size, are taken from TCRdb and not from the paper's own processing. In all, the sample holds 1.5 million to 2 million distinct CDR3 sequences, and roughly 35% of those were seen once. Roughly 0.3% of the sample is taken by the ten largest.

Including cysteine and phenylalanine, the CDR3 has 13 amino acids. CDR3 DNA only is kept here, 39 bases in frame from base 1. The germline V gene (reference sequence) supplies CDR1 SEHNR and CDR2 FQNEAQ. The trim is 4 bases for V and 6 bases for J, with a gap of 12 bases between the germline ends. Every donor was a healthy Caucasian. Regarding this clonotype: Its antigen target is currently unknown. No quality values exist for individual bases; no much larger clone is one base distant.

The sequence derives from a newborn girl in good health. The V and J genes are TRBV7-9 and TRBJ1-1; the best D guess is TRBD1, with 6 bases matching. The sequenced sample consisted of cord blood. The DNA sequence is TGTGCCAGCAGCTACAGGGTGGGGTCTGAAGCTTTCTTT. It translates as CASSYRVGSEAFF.